The entry below gives a single TCR beta chain sequence along with its context. Its antigen is unidentified. The germline V gene has CDR1 SEHNR and CDR2 FQNEAQ (reference sequence). CDR3 length: 12 residues. Trimming took off 1 base at V and 3 bases at J, with 3 bases between the two ends. Donors had nominal health at sampling but likely had unrecorded immune exposures. These data are taken from a study of cytomegalovirus exposure and HLA in healthy donors. Study conclusions and caveats: Accurate predictions that matched the HLA-A and HLA-B alleles of most subjects were reportedly made from TCR beta sequences. Later analysis showed most CMV-associated TCR beta chains appearing HLA-restricted. Later analysis identified a missense DCLRE1C variant that was linked to TCR beta V- and J-gene trimming.

The PCR had 60 Vbeta and 13 Jbeta primers. Generated by immunoSEQ multiplex PCR, the TCRdb table keeps only in-frame clones and is missing some. The data contain 230,000 or so clones, about 90% of them singletons. The receptor was derived from a girl aged 2-15 years in good health and CMV-seronegative. Sequenced material: PBMCs. V gene TRBV7-9 combines with J gene TRBJ1-2; D gene uncertain. The CDR3 DNA reads as TGTGCCAGCAGCTTAGTAGACTATGGCTACACCTTC. Its translation is CASSLVDYGYTF.